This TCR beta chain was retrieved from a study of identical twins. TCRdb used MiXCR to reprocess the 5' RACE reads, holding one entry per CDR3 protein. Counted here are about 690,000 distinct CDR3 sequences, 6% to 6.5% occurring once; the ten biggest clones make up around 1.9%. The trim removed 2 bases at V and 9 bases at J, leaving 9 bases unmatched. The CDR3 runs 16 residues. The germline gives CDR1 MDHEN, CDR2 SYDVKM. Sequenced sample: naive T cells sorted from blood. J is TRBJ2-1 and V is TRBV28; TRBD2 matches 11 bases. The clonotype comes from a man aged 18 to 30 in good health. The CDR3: CASSLRGLAGGLEQFF. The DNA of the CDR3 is TGTGCCAGCAGTTTACGAGGTCTAGCGGGAGGCCTTGAGCAGTTCTTC.